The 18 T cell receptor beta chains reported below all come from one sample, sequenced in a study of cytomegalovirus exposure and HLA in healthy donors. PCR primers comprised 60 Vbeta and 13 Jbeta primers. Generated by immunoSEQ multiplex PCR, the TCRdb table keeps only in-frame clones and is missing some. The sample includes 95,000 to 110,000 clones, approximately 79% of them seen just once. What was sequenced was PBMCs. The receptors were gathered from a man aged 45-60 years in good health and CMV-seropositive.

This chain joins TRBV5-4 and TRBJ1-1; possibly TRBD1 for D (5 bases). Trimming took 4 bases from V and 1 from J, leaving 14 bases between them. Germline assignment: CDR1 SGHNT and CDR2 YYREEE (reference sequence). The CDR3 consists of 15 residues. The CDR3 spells CASSPGGAGNTEAFF. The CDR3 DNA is TGTGCCAGCAGCCCAGGAGGGGCGGGGAACACTGAAGCTTTCTTT.

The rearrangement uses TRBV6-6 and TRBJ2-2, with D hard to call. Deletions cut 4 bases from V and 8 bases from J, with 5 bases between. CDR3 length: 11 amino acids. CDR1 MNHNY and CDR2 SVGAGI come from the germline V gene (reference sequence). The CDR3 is CASSSGGELFF. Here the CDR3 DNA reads TGTGCCAGCAGTTCAGGTGGGGAGCTGTTTTTT.

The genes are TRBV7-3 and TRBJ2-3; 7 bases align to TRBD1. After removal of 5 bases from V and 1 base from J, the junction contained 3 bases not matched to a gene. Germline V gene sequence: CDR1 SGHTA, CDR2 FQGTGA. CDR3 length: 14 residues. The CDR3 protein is CASSPTGGTDTQYF. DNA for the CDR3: TGTGCCAGCAGCCCTACAGGGGGCACAGATACGCAGTATTTT. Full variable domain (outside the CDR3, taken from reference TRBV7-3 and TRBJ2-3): GAGVSQTPSNKVTEKGKYVELRCDPISGHTALYWYRQSLGQGPEFLIYFQGTGAADDSGLPNDRFFAVRPEGSVSTLKIQRTERGDSAVYLCASSPTGGTDTQYFGPGTRLTVL.

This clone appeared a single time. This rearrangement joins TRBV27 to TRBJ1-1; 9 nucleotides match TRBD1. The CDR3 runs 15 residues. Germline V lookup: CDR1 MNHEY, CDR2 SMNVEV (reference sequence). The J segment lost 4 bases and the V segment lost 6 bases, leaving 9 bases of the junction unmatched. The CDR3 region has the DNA TGTGCCAGCAGCGCCAGGGGACAGGGATTCACTGAAGCTTTCTTT. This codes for CASSARGQGFTEAFF.

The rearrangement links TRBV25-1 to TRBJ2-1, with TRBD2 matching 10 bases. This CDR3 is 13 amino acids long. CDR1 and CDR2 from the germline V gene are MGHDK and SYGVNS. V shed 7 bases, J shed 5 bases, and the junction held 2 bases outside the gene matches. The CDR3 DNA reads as TGTGCCAGCATAGCGGGGGGCCACAATGAGCAGTTCTTC. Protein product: CASIAGGHNEQFF.

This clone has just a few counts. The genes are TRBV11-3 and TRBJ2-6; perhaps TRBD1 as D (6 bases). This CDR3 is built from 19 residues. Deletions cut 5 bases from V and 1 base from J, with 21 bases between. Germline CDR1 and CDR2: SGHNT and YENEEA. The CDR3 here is CASSGVGAGMGSGANVLTF. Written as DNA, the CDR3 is TGTGCCAGCAGCGGGGTGGGGGCAGGGATGGGGTCTGGGGCCAACGTCCTGACTTTC.

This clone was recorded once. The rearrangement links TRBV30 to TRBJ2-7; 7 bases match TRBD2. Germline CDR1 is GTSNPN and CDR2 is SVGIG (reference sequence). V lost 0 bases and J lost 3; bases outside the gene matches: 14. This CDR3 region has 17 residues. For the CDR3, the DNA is TGTGCCTGGAGTGTACGGAGCGGGGCCAGAAACTTCTACGAGCAGTACTTC. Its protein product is CAWSVRSGARNFYEQYF.

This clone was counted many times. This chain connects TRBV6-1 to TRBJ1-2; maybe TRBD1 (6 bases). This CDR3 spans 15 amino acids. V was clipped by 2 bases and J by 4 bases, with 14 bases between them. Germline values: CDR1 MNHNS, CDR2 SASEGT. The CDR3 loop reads CASSELQGASYGYTF. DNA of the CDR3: TGTGCCAGCAGTGAATTACAGGGAGCCTCCTATGGCTACACCTTC.

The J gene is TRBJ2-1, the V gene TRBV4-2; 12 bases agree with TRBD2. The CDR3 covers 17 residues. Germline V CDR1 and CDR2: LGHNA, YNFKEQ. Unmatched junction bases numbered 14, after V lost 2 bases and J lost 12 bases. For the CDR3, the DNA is TGTGCCAGCAGCCAATCCGGGGCTAGCGGGAGGGCCTTAAGGCAGTTCTTC. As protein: CASSQSGASGRALRQFF.

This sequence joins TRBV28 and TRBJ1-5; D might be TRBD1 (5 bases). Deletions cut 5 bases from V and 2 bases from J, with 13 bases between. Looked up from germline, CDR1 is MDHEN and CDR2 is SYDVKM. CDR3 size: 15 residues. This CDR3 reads CASSGAAGGNQPQHF. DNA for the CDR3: TGTGCCAGCAGTGGCGCGGCGGGGGGCAATCAGCCCCAGCATTTT.

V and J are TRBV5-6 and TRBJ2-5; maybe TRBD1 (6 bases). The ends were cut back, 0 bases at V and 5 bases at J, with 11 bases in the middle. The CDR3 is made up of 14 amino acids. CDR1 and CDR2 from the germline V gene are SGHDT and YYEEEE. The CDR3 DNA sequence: TGTGCCAGCAGCTTGGGTCAGGGGTTGGAGACCCAGTACTTC. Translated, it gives CASSLGQGLETQYF.

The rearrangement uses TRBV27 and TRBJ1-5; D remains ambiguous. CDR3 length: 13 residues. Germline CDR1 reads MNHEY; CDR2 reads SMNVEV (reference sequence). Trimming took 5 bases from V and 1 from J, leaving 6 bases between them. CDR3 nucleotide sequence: TGTGCCAGCAGTCTCCAGAGCAATCAGCCCCAGCATTTT. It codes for CASSLQSNQPQHF.

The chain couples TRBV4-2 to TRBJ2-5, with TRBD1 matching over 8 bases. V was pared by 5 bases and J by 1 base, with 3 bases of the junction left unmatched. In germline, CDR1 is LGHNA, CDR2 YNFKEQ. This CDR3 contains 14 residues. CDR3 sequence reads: CASSSTGVQETQYF. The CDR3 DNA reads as TGTGCCAGCAGCTCGACAGGGGTCCAAGAGACCCAGTACTTC.

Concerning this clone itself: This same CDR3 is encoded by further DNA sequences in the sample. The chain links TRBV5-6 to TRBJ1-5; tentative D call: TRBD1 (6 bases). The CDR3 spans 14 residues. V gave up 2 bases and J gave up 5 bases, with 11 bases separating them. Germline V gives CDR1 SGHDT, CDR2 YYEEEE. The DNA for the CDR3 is TGTGCCAGCAGCTTAGGGGGGGTCGATCAGCCCCAGCATTTT. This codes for CASSLGGVDQPQHF.

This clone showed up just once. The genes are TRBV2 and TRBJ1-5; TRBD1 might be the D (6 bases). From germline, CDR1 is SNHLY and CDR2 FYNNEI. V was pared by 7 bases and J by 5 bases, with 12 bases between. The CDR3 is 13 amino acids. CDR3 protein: CASIGQYDQPQHF. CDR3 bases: TGTGCCAGCATTGGACAGTATGATCAGCCCCAGCATTTT.

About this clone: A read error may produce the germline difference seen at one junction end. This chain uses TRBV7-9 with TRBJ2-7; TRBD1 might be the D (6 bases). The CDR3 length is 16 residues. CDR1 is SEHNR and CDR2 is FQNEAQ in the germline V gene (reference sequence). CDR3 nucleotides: TGTTCCAGCAGCCCTCCCCCCGCACAGGGCCACTACGAGCAGTACTTC. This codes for CSSSPPPAQGHYEQYF.

CDR3 coding DNA: TGTGCCAGCAGCTTTGAGCCAACCGGACTCTTAAGGAGAGAGACCCAGTACTTC. It codes for CASSFEPTGLLRRETQYF. V gene TRBV7-3 combines with J gene TRBJ2-5; D is perhaps TRBD2 (5 bases). The germline V and J ends were trimmed by 3 bases and 4 bases, with 24 bases remaining between them. The CDR3 loop spans 18 amino acids. Germline lookup yields CDR1 SGHTA and CDR2 FQGTGA.

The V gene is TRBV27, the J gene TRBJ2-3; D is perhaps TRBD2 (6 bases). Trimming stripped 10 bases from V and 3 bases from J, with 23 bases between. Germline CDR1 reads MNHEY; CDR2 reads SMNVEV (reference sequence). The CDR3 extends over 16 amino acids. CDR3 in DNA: TGTGCCACTCGGTTCGGATCCGGGAGTCGTACAGATACGCAGTATTTT. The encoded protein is CATRFGSGSRTDTQYF.